The clone carrying this T cell receptor beta chain has just one count. Its antigen is unidentified. At deep level, the assay was performed. Authors' data handling: Junction-only sequences produced by ImmunoSEQ had no quality scores, so filtering differed. The table came from immunoSEQ multiplex PCR; TCRdb's copy has only in-frame clones and leaves some out. D and trimming were read from the DNA, whereas the V and J calls and clone size are those reported in that table. The sample comprises 2 million to 2.5 million clones, almost 96% of which are singletons, and 0.1% to 0.15% rests with the top ten. The source of the sample is a study of shared clonotypes between healthy human individuals. The study's findings and limits: Unshared clonotypes carried lower generation probabilities than those common to all four donors. It was expected that sequencing depth would affect clonotype sharing among donors.

CDR3 length: 20 amino acids. After removal of 2 bases from V and 3 bases from J, the junction contained 14 bases not matched to a gene. Per germline, CDR1 MGHRA and CDR2 YSYEKL. The V and J genes are TRBV4-1 and TRBJ2-3, with 13 bases lining up with TRBD2. This clonotype originated in a man younger than 30 in good health. Input material: naive CD4+ T cells sorted from blood. Subset denoted: CD45RA+ positively selected. CDR3 in DNA: TGCGCCAGCAGCCAATTGGGACTAGCGGGGCCTTCCCTTGGGACAGATACGCAGTATTTT. This translates into CASSQLGLAGPSLGTDTQYF.